Shown below are 25 T cell receptor beta chains from a single sample sequenced in a study of blood T cells in healthy people across ages. Together with a sample-barcoded 5' primer, a J-beta primer mix was included in a second PCR lasting roughly 6 to 12 cycles. TCRdb independently ran MiXCR on the 5' RACE reads; one entry per CDR3 protein. The table records hundreds of thousands of distinct CDR3 sequences, under 65% of them present only once. The material sequenced was blood. The source of these receptors is a woman older than 75 in good health.

This clonotype was detected many times. The chain links TRBV5-1 to TRBJ2-1; TRBD2 might be the D (5 bases). V was shortened by 4 bases and J by 4 bases, with 18 bases between the two germline ends. The CDR3 sequence is 16 residues long. Germline V gives CDR1 SGHRS, CDR2 YFSETQ. This CDR3 is CASSPFGGLGYNEQFF. In DNA, the CDR3 is TGCGCCAGCAGCCCATTTGGCGGGTTGGGATACAATGAGCAGTTCTTC.

A remark on this clonotype: Since a much larger clone is just one base distant, this may be a read error. V gene TRBV9 combines with J gene TRBJ2-7; 13 bases match TRBD2. The CDR3 spans 20 residues. Germline V gene data show CDR1 as SGDLS and CDR2 as YYNGEE. The junction had 19 bases not matched to a gene; V was cut back by 0 bases and J by 7 bases. CDR3 nucleotides: TGTGCCAGCAGCGTAGCAGGACTAGCGGGAGATCGAAGCTCCTACAATGAGCAGTACTTC. This codes for CASSVAGLAGDRSSYNEQYF.

The rearrangement joins TRBV7-9 to TRBJ1-1, with TRBD1 matching over 8 bases. The length of the CDR3 is 13 residues. CDR1 SEHNR and CDR2 FQNEAQ come from the germline V gene (reference sequence). After removal of 7 bases from V and 3 bases from J, the junction contained 4 bases not matched to a gene. CDR3 region: CASTTTGDTEAFF. In DNA, the CDR3 is TGTGCCAGCACCACGACAGGGGACACTGAAGCTTTCTTT.

This clonotype was detected once. This sequence may be a read error, since a much larger clone differs from it by one base. V gene TRBV5-1 combines with J gene TRBJ2-7; the match to TRBD1 covers 10 bases. J lost 0 bases, V lost 3 bases, and 6 bases had no gene match. The CDR3 totals 16 residues. The germline gives CDR1 SGHRS, CDR2 YFSETQ. In DNA, the CDR3 is TGCGCCAGCAGCTCCCCGGGACAGGGGAACTCCTACGAGCAGTACTTC. This translates into CASSSPGQGNSYEQYF.

Only a few counts were recorded for this clonotype. This chain connects TRBV2 to TRBJ1-6; possibly TRBD1 for D (5 bases). The CDR3 runs 15 residues. The V end was cut by 6 bases, the J end by 3 bases, with 12 bases between. The germline CDR1 and CDR2 sequences are SNHLY and FYNNEI. Written as DNA, the CDR3 is TGTGCCAGCAGGGACCGACAGAACTATAATTCACCCCTCCACTTT. Translated: CASRDRQNYNSPLHF.

Comments on this clonotype: At one boundary the junction diverges from the germline segment, which might be a read error. This rearrangement joins TRBV3-1 to TRBJ2-5; D might be TRBD2 (6 bases). The end of the DNA is better explained by TRBJ2-7, so the J call may be wrong. This CDR3 has 13 residues. From germline, CDR1 is LGHDT and CDR2 YNNKEL (reference sequence). CDR3 sequence: CAGSSGNTYEQYF. The CDR3, as DNA: TGTGCCGGCAGTAGCGGTAATACCTACGAGCAGTACTTC.

The V gene is TRBV2, the J gene TRBJ2-5; D is unresolved. Per germline, CDR1 SNHLY and CDR2 FYNNEI. The CDR3 extends over 13 amino acids. V was pared by 4 bases and J by 2 bases, with 8 bases between. The CDR3 protein is CASSGSPQETQYF. The DNA for the CDR3 is TGTGCCAGCAGTGGCTCCCCGCAAGAGACCCAGTACTTC. The full variable domain, rest sourced from reference TRBV2 and TRBJ2-5, is EPEVTQTPSHQVTQMGQEVILRCVPISNHLYFYWYRQILGQKVEFLVSFYNNEISEKSEIFDDQFSVERPDGSNFTLKIRSTKLEDSAMYFCASSGSPQETQYFGPGTRLLVL.

With respect to this clonotype: This may arise from a read error, as a much more abundant clone is one base away. The chain employs TRBV7-9 and TRBJ1-1; 7 bases are shared with TRBD1. The CDR3 is made up of 13 amino acids. CDR1 and CDR2 (germline): SEHNR, FQNEAQ (reference sequence). V was clipped by 5 bases and J by 4 bases; unmatched bases: 4. The CDR3 nucleotides read TGTGCCAGCAGCACCCAGGGGGGCACTGAAGCTTTCTTT. It yields the protein CASSTQGGTEAFF.

The gene calls are TRBV28 and TRBJ2-7, with 7 bases aligning to TRBD1. The germline gives CDR1 MDHEN, CDR2 SYDVKM. The V segment lost 3 bases and the J segment 2 bases; nucleotides outside the gene matches: 10. This CDR3 contains 16 residues. This CDR3 is CASSFSQTGMTYEQYF. The CDR3 region has the DNA TGTGCCAGCAGTTTTTCCCAGACAGGGATGACCTACGAGCAGTACTTC.

This clonotype was seen at least ten times. The CDR3 loop is CASSSVGGETQYF. The CDR3 coding sequence is TGTGCCAGCAGTTCCGTGGGGGGGGAGACCCAGTACTTC. The V and J genes are TRBV28 and TRBJ2-5, with 7 bases that match TRBD2. There are 13 residues in the CDR3. V lost 4 bases and J lost 5; bases outside the gene matches: 4. Per the germline V gene, CDR1 is MDHEN and CDR2 is SYDVKM.

This clonotype is a singleton in its sample. The chain is built from TRBV9 and TRBJ2-1; 14 nucleotides match TRBD2. With V trimmed by 2 bases and J by 8 bases, 6 bases remained unmatched. This CDR3 has 16 amino acids. Germline V gives CDR1 SGDLS, CDR2 YYNGEE. The CDR3 reads CASSVTGTSGGDEQFF. CDR3 in DNA: TGTGCCAGCAGCGTGACCGGGACTAGCGGGGGCGATGAGCAGTTCTTC.

V usage is TRBV18 and J usage is TRBJ2-3; D may be TRBD1 (6 bases). Trimming left V 6 bases short and J 4 bases short, with 11 bases between. CDR3 size: 13 residues. The germline V gene encodes CDR1 KGHSH and CDR2 LQKENI. The CDR3 DNA follows: TGTGCCAGCTCCTGGACAGAGGCAGATACGCAGTATTTT. As protein: CASSWTEADTQYF.

This chain joins TRBV7-9 and TRBJ2-3; TRBD1 agrees at 9 bases. The CDR3 has 16 residues. CDR1 is SEHNR and CDR2 is FQNEAQ in the germline V gene (reference sequence). The V gene end was trimmed by 5 bases and the J gene end by 3 bases; junction bases not matched to a gene: 9. The CDR3 region is CASSQGRTGVTDTQYF. The CDR3 region has the DNA TGTGCCAGCAGCCAGGGCCGGACAGGGGTGACAGATACGCAGTATTTT.

Points on this clonotype: A much more abundant neighbour one base away suggests this may be a read error. The J gene is TRBJ1-5, the V gene TRBV4-1; D possibly corresponds to TRBD1 (5 bases). Germline CDR1 MGHRA, CDR2 YSYEKL. V was cut by 4 bases and J by 0 bases, with 13 bases left in between. The CDR3 runs 16 residues. The CDR3 loop is CASSPQGEYSNQPQHF. As DNA, the CDR3 is TGCGCCAGCAGCCCGCAGGGAGAATATAGCAATCAGCCCCAGCATTTT.

The sample holds many counts of this clonotype. The chain recombines TRBV20-1 with TRBJ2-7, with 10 bases fitting TRBD2. The trim removed 6 bases at V and 7 bases at J, leaving 12 bases unmatched. Germline V gene sequence: CDR1 DFQATT, CDR2 SNEGSKA (reference sequence). The CDR3 extends over 14 amino acids. CDR3 residues: CSADFSGRPNEQYF. The CDR3 DNA follows: TGCAGTGCCGATTTTAGCGGGAGGCCCAATGAGCAGTACTTC.

This clonotype was seen only a few times. The gene calls are TRBV4-1 and TRBJ2-4; a possible D gene is TRBD1 (6 bases). From germline, CDR1 is MGHRA and CDR2 YSYEKL. The length of the CDR3 is 17 residues. The ends were cut back, 4 bases at V and 0 bases at J, with 16 bases in the middle. CDR3 region: CASSRYRVTVAKNIQYF. As DNA, the CDR3 is TGCGCCAGCAGCCGCTACAGGGTAACAGTAGCCAAAAACATTCAGTACTTC.

The chain joins TRBV2 to TRBJ2-3; unclear D gene. Germline lookup yields CDR1 SNHLY and CDR2 FYNNEI. The V end was cut by 9 bases, the J end by 1 base, with 8 bases between. This CDR3 spans 12 amino acids. In nucleotides, the CDR3 is TGTGCCAGTCTCCTTGGCACAGATACGCAGTATTTT. This translates into CASLLGTDTQYF.

The chain combines TRBV11-3 with TRBJ2-7; D is unclear. The germline V gene has CDR1 SGHNT and CDR2 YENEEA. V shed 1 base and J shed 7 bases, with 11 bases lying between them. The CDR3 length is 13 residues. CDR3 amino acids: CASSLGSPAEQYF. Here the CDR3 DNA reads TGTGCCAGCAGCTTAGGTTCCCCCGCGGAGCAGTACTTC.

V gene TRBV6-2 or TRBV6-3 combines with J gene TRBJ2-5; the D is unclear. V was clipped by 2 bases and J by 11 bases, with 21 bases between them. This CDR3 has 15 residues. CDR1 and CDR2 (germline): MNHEY, SVGEGT. The CDR3 region is CASSYGVLAYNEQYF. For the CDR3, the DNA is TGTGCCAGCAGTTACGGGGTGTTAGCTTACAATGAGCAGTACTTC.

This clonotype was seen repeatedly, ten times or more. This chain links TRBV20-1 with TRBJ2-3; the D is unclear. Germline assignment: CDR1 DFQATT and CDR2 SNEGSKA (reference sequence). This CDR3 is 14 amino acids long. Trimming left V 0 bases short and J 1 base short, with 8 bases between. Written as DNA, the CDR3 is TGCAGTGCTAGAGATTTGTCTCGCACAGATACGCAGTATTTT. This translates into CSARDLSRTDTQYF.

The sample holds a few counts of this clonotype. V gene TRBV21-1 combines with J gene TRBJ2-4; no check of the table's D call, TRBD1, against the DNA was made. TRBV21-1 is annotated as a pseudogene. The CDR3 extends over 22 amino acids. The CDR3 here is CASSKVVMGQGELLGFGNIQYF. CDR3 DNA: TGTGCCAGCAGCAAAGTAGTTATGGGACAGGGAGAATTATTAGGATTCGGAAACATTCAGTACTTC.

The V call is TRBV25-1, the J call TRBJ2-3; no clear D. The germline V gene has CDR1 MGHDK and CDR2 SYGVNS. With 4 bases removed from V and 7 bases from J, the gap between germline ends came to 9 bases. The CDR3 totals 12 residues. The CDR3 sequence is CASSVGTHTQYF. The CDR3 coding sequence is TGTGCCAGCAGTGTCGGTACTCATACGCAGTATTTT.

This clonotype was detected many times. V usage is TRBV20-1 and J usage is TRBJ2-3; 8 positions agree with TRBD1. Trimming took 6 bases from V and 1 from J; bases not matched to a gene: 9. The CDR3 extends over 15 amino acids. Per germline, CDR1 DFQATT and CDR2 SNEGSKA (reference sequence). This chain's CDR3 is CSAKSDRGRTDTQYF. The CDR3 DNA is TGCAGTGCCAAGAGCGACAGGGGCCGCACAGATACGCAGTATTTT.

Comment on this clonotype: A single base separates this from a much larger clone, so it may be a read error. The gene calls are TRBV4-1 and TRBJ2-1; D unclear. Germline V gene sequence: CDR1 MGHRA, CDR2 YSYEKL. V lost 4 bases and J lost 10, with 11 bases in between. The CDR3 spans 12 residues. The chain's CDR3 is CASSLLIREQFF. As DNA, the CDR3 is TGCGCCAGCAGCCTGCTAATACGCGAGCAGTTCTTC.

This clonotype occurred many times. The genes are TRBV12-3 or TRBV12-4 and TRBJ2-1; D gene unclear. This CDR3 contains 16 residues. V lost 5 bases, J lost 0 bases, and 14 bases lay in between. This CDR3 is CASSNGPRNSYNEQFF. The CDR3 nucleotides are TGTGCCAGCAGTAACGGGCCCAGGAACTCCTACAATGAGCAGTTCTTC.